The present T cell receptor (beta chain) was sequenced within a study of CD8 T cells in Susac syndrome. V lost 7 bases and J lost 7, with 11 bases in between. Germline assignment: CDR1 MDHEN and CDR2 SYDVKM. There are 13 residues in the CDR3. Study-level results: Susac-specific public clones were found in both the total CD8+ and the CD8+ TEMRA repertoires, with fewer than 20 in the former and about five in the latter. As acknowledged by the study, its TCR sequencing and HLA analysis included a relatively small number of individuals.

Negative isolation yielded CD4+ and CD8+ T cells, and FACS enriched TEMRA cells. Comments on this clonotype: Its specificity is not known.

Reverse transcription of 0.5 to 1 ug RNA was performed with random hexamers. From the immunoSEQ multiplex PCR reads, TCRdb called clonotypes with MiXCR, one entry per CDR3 protein. This table holds about 130,000 distinct CDR3 sequences, 85% to 95% found once. This TCR was recovered from a human donor with Susac syndrome. The chain combines TRBV28 with TRBJ1-6; D gene ambiguous. The source material was CD8+ T cells from PBMCs. The CDR3 sequence: CASTFPENSPLHF. CDR3 coding DNA: TGTGCCAGCACTTTCCCGGAGAATTCACCCCTCCACTTT. The variable domain in full, with the rest retrieved from reference TRBV28 and TRBJ1-6, is DVKVTQSSRYLVKRTGEKVFLECVQDMDHENMFWYRQDPGLGLRLIYFSYDVKMKEKGDIPEGYSVSREKKERFSLILESASTNQTSMYLCASTFPENSPLHFGNGTRLTVT.